These 3 T cell receptor beta chains originate from one sample sequenced in a study of spatial heterogeneity in lung cancer (dated by TCRdb to the late 2010s). The library was prepared using 5' RACE. Data came from a NextSeq 500. TCRdb handled the public reads itself, with Q25 trimming in fastp and clone calling in MiXCR, and kept productive beta chains. When rows share a CDR3 protein, they turn into one entry using the most common DNA and genes. The sample has 2,400 or so distinct CDR3 sequences on record, roughly 29% of them singletons. About 29% of the sample comes from the top ten. According to the study, the label for this sample's time point signals: blood at routine non-recurrence follow-up after resection. The sample here was PBMCs, taken at follow-up. The receptors originated from a male donor with early-stage non-small cell lung cancer.

Only a few counts were recorded for this clonotype. With the library built for alpha chains, this beta chain is off target and its frequency is not meaningful. The V gene is TRBV9, the J gene TRBJ2-6; D is unclear. This CDR3 has 16 residues. Germline CDR1 and CDR2: SGDLS and YYNGEE. V dropped 0 bases and J dropped 0 bases, with 7 bases sitting between them. The CDR3 DNA is TGTGCCAGCAGCGTAGGGGTCTCCTCTGGGGCCAACGTCCTGACTTTC. The encoded protein is CASSVGVSSGANVLTF.

Concerning this clonotype: This beta chain slipped into a library made for alpha chains as a stray read, so its size is not meaningful. The rearrangement uses TRBV20-1 and TRBJ2-3, with TRBD1 matching over 9 bases. With V trimmed by 0 bases and J by 3 bases, 7 bases remained unmatched. The length of the CDR3 is 16 residues. In germline, CDR1 is DFQATT, CDR2 SNEGSKA (reference sequence). The CDR3 DNA follows: TGCAGTGCTAGAGATCGAGTGACAGGGGGAACAGATACGCAGTATTTT. Its protein is CSARDRVTGGTDTQYF.

A single count supports this clonotype. This beta chain came through as a stray read in a library set up for alpha chains, and its size says little. The V call is TRBV9, the J call TRBJ2-4; D remains unclear. Per the germline V gene, CDR1 is SGDLS and CDR2 is YYNGEE. V lost 0 bases to trimming and J lost 1 base, with 8 bases between them. This CDR3 has 15 residues. The DNA of the CDR3 is TGTGCCAGCAGCGTAGCAGGTGGGGCCAAAAACATTCAGTACTTC. Encoded protein: CASSVAGGAKNIQYF.